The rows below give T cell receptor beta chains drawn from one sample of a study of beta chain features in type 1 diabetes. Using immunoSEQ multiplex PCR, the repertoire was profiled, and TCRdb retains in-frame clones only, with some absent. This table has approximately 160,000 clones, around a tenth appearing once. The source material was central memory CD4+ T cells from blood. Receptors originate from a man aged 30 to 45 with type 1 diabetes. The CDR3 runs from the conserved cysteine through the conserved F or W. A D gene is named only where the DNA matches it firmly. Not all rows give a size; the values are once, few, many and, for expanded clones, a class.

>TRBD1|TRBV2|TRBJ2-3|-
TGTGCCAGCAGCGCAGACAGGGGAGGCACAGATACGCAGTATTTT
CASSADRGGTDTQYF
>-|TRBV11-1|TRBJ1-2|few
TGTGCCAGCAGCTTACGAGGGTACGGCTACACCTTC
CASSLRGYGYTF
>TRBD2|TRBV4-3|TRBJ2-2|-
TGCGCCAGCAGCCGGGGACTAGACCACACCGGGGAGCTGTTTTTT
CASSRGLDHTGELFF
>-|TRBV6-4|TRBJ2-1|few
TGTGCCAGCAGTGACCCGGGAGCCCGGGGCGATGAGCAGTTCTTC
CASSDPGARGDEQFF
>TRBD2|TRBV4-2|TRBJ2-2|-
TGTGCCAGCAGCCAAGAGCCGCGGGAGGGCCTTAACACCGGGGAGCTGTTTTTT
CASSQEPREGLNTGELFF
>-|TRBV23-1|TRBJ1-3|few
TGCGCCAGCAGCCCAGGGGCCTCTGGAAACACCATATATTTT
CASSPGASGNTIYF
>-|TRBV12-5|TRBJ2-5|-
TGTGCTAGTGGCCGGGACACCCAAGAGACCCAGTACTTC
CASGRDTQETQYF
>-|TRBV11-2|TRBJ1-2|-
TGTGCCAGCAGCTTACCCAGTGCACAGGTTTTTGGCTACACCTTC
CASSLPSAQVFGYTF
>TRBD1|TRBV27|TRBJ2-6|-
TGTGCCAGCAGTGCCATAGGACAGGACACTTCTGGGGTCAACGTCCTGACTTTC
CASSAIGQDTSGVNVLTF
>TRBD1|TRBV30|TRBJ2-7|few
TGTGCCTGGAGTGTACCGGGACAGGGAATTGACGAGCAGTACTTC
CAWSVPGQGIDEQYF
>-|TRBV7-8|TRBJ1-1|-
TGTGCCAGCAGAACCTTGACAGGGAACACTGAAGCTTTCTTT
CASRTLTGNTEAFF
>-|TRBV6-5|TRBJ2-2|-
TGTGCCAGCTGGACTACTTCCACCGGGGAGCTGTTTTTT
CASWTTSTGELFF
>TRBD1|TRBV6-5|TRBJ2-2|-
TGTGCCAGCAGTTACTGGACAGGAGTGGGCGGGGAGCTGTTTTTT
CASSYWTGVGGELFF
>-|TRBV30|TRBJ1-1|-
TGTGCCTGGAGGCTACAGGGTTTCGGCTCTGAAGCTTTCTTT
CAWRLQGFGSEAFF
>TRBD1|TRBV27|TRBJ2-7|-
TGTGCCAGCAGTTACGGACAGGGTCCCTACGAGCAGTACTTC
CASSYGQGPYEQYF
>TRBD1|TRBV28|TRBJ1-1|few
TGTGCCAGCAGTTCTCTCGGACAGGGAAATCGAGGGGAAGCTTTCTTT
CASSSLGQGNRGEAFF
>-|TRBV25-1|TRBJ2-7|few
TGTGCCAGCTCGACCCCCCAGGGTAGGAACGAGCAGTACTTC
CASSTPQGRNEQYF
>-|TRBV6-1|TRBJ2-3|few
TGTGCCAGCCGGGTAGGGGGAGGGGACACAGATACGCAGTATTTT
CASRVGGGDTDTQYF
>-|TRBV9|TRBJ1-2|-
TGTGCCAGCAGCGTAGATAGCTCTAACTATGGCTACACCTTC
CASSVDSSNYGYTF
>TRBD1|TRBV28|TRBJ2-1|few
TGTGCCAGCAGTCTGGCGGACAGGGAACAGTTCTTC
CASSLADREQFF
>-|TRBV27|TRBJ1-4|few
TGTGCCAGCAGCCCCACTCGGGGAACTAATGAAAAACTGTTTTTT
CASSPTRGTNEKLFF
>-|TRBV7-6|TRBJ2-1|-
TGTGCCAGCAGCTTAGTATTCAATGAGCAGTTCTTC
CASSLVFNEQFF
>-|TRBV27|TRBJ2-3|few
TGTGCCAGCAGTTCCAGGGCCGAACTCACAGATACGCAGTATTTT
CASSSRAELTDTQYF
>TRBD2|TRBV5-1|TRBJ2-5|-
TGCGCCAGCAGCTTGGCCCAGCGGGAGGGAGAGACCCAGTACTTC
CASSLAQREGETQYF
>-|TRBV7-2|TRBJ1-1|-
TGTGCCAGCAGCTTAAGTACTGGCACTGAAGCTTTCTTT
CASSLSTGTEAFF
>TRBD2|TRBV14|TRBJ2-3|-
TGTGCCAGCAGCCCCATAGCGGGAGGGAGAGCTACGCAGTATTTT
CASSPIAGGRATQYF
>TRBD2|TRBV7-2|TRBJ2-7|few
TGTGCCAGCAGCTTAGCAGCGGGAGTACGGTACGAGCAGTACTTC
CASSLAAGVRYEQYF
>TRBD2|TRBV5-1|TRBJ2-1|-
TGCGCCAGCAGCCCCGGGACTAGCGGGGGGTACAATGAGCAGTTCTTC
CASSPGTSGGYNEQFF
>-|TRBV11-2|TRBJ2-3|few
TGTGCCAGCAGCTTGCAGACTAGTAGAACAGATACGCAGTATTTT
CASSLQTSRTDTQYF
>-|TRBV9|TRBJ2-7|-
TGTGCCAGCAGCCCAAGGGGCGGGGGCCCCCCTCCCTACGAGCAGTACTTC
CASSPRGGGPPPYEQYF
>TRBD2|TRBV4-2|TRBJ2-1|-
TGTGCCAGCAGCCAAGGCGCGGGAGGTTACAATGAGCAGTTCTTC
CASSQGAGGYNEQFF
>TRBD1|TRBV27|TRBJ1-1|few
TGTGCCAGCAGTGTACAGGGGTATGGCACTGAAGCTTTCTTT
CASSVQGYGTEAFF
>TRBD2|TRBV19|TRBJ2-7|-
TGTGCCGCGAACCCGGGACTAGGAGATAAGCAGTACTTC
CAANPGLGDKQYF
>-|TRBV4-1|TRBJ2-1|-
TGCGCCAGCAGCCCGTCAGTATACAATGAGCAGTTCTTC
CASSPSVYNEQFF
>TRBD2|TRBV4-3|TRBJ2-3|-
TGCGCCAGCAGCCCCTGGTTCGGGGCGGGAGCCGGCACAGATACGCAGTATTTT
CASSPWFGAGAGTDTQYF
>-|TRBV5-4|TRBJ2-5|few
TGTGCCAGCAGCCCGACAGGCACGTTTGGAGAGACCCAGTACTTC
CASSPTGTFGETQYF
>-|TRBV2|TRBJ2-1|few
TGTGCCAGCAGGGATGACAGGACAGAGCAGTTCTTC
CASRDDRTEQFF
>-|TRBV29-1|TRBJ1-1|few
TGCAGCGTTCGACGTACAGGGAACACTGAAGCTTTCTTT
CSVRRTGNTEAFF
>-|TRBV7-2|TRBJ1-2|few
TGTGCCAGCAGCTCCCCGGACAGAGCCTACACCTTC
CASSSPDRAYTF
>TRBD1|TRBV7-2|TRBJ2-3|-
TGTGCCAGCAGCTCGACAGGGTTGCCAGATACGCAGTATTTT
CASSSTGLPDTQYF
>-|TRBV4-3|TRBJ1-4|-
TGCGCCAGCAGCCAAGCTTGGGGGCAGGGGTTTGCAAAACTGTTTTTT
CASSQAWGQGFAKLFF
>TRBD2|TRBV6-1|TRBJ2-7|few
TGTGCCAGCACCCTCGGGGCGGGAGAACGGGAGCAGTACTTC
CASTLGAGEREQYF
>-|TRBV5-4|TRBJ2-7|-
TGTGCCAGCAGCCCGGCCGGAGCATACGAGCAGTACTTC
CASSPAGAYEQYF
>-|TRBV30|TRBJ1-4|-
TGTGCCTGGAGTACAGGTGCTAATGAAAAACTGTTTTTT
CAWSTGANEKLFF
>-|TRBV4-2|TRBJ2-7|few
TGTGCCAGCAGCCCCGCCGACCGGACTACCGCCTACGAGCAGTACTTC
CASSPADRTTAYEQYF
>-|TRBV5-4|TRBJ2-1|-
TGTGCCAGCAGCGCCTATTTAGATGAGCAGTTCTTC
CASSAYLDEQFF
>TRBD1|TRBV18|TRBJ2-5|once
TGTGCCAGCTCACCGGGACAGGGGAAACAAGAGACCCAGTACTTC
CASSPGQGKQETQYF
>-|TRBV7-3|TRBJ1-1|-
TGTGCCAGCAGCTCGAGCGCGAACACTGAAGCTTTCTTT
CASSSSANTEAFF
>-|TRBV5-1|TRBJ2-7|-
TGCGCCAGCAGCTCCGGACAGCCTGGGGGTAACGAGCAGTACTTC
CASSSGQPGGNEQYF
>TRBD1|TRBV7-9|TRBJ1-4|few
TGTGCCAGCAGCTTAGGGGACAGCCCTAATGAAAAACTGTTTTTT
CASSLGDSPNEKLFF
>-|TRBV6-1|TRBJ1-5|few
TGTGCCAGCAGTTCTGGGCATCAGCCCCAGCATTTT
CASSSGHQPQHF
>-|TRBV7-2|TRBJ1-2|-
TGTGCCAGCAGCTTAGTCGGAAGCAGGGCCGCGGACGGCTACACCTTC
CASSLVGSRAADGYTF
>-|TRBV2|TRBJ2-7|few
TGTGCCAGCAGTGAACGAGACTACGAGCAGTACTTC
CASSERDYEQYF